This TCR beta chain is from a study of cytomegalovirus exposure and HLA in healthy donors. J gave up 1 base and V 3 bases, and 6 bases lay outside the gene matches. The length of the CDR3 is 15 residues. In germline, CDR1 is SQVTM, CDR2 ANQGSEA. PCR amplification relied on 60 Vbeta primers (plus 13 Jbeta primers). The data were produced by immunoSEQ multiplex PCR, yet TCRdb's version contains in-frame clones alone and is incomplete. This sample has around 130,000 clones, with roughly 78% found just once. Study-wide points: With later analysis, a missense DCLRE1C variant became linked to TCR beta V- and J-gene trimming.

Comments on this clone: Its antigen is as yet unknown.

Sequencing was performed on PBMCs. The source is a man aged 25 to 40 in good health and CMV-seronegative. The V and J genes are TRBV29-1 and TRBJ1-2, with 9 bases matching TRBD1. The CDR3 sequence is CSVEDPGQGNYGYTF. CDR3 DNA: TGCAGCGTTGAGGATCCGGGACAGGGTAACTATGGCTACACCTTC.